Given below is one T cell receptor beta chain in context. The V gene's germline CDR1 is SGHRS and CDR2 YFSETQ. Trimming cost V 5 bases and J 5 bases; bases outside gene matches: 18. The CDR3 loop spans 18 amino acids. This table comes from immunoSEQ multiplex PCR, and its TCRdb copy is limited to in-frame clones, with some not included. The sample has a few hundred thousand clones; 65% to 85% are singletons. This sample was taken from a study of blood T cell repertoires in COVID-19. Across the whole study: Italy, Spain and the United States were the sources of the convalescent and acute COVID-19 samples.

The chain links TRBV5-1 to TRBJ2-7; the match to TRBD2 covers 11 bases. The sequenced sample consisted of PBMCs or T cells enriched from blood (not recorded which). The source of this sequence is a woman aged 55-70 years who had recovered from COVID-19. The CDR3 region is CASSTGLAAAQALDEQYF. The CDR3 DNA sequence: TGCGCCAGCAGTACGGGACTAGCGGCAGCTCAAGCGCTCGACGAGCAGTACTTC.